The entry below gives a single TCR beta chain sequence along with its context. The sample is drawn from a study of blood T cell repertoires in COVID-19. As for the study in general: Researchers got acute and convalescent COVID-19 samples from the United States, Italy and Spain. The cDNA or gDNA used as material had been derived from T cells, B-cell-depleted T cells, or PBMCs.

Authors' methods: Amplifying reference gene primers gave estimates of nucleated cell counts. Measured with immunoSEQ multiplex PCR; TCRdb has only the in-frame clones, and not every one. Clone size and V and J calls were adopted from that table, with D and trimming inferred from the DNA. The sample contains just under 85,000 clones, about 87% of which appear only once. Germline CDR1 is SQVTM and CDR2 is ANQGSEA. The CDR3 extends over 11 amino acids. V was cut by 7 bases and J by 6 bases, with 11 bases left in between. The source of this sequence is a man aged 80 or over with active or convalescent COVID-19. V gene TRBV29-1 combines with J gene TRBJ2-3, with D unclear. The sample comprised peripheral blood. CDR3 nucleotide sequence: TGCAGCGGCGGCCGTACGGATACGCAGTATTTT. Its translation: CSGGRTDTQYF.